This T cell receptor (beta chain) was found in a study of T cell responses to AZD1222 COVID-19 vaccine (dated by TCRdb to 2020 to 2023). About the full investigation: A total of approximately 240 trial participants underwent TCR sequencing, of whom 200 to 220 had received two doses of AZD1222 and some 25 had received two doses of the MenACWY control vaccine. Trial participants were enrolled by age into 18-55, 56-69 and 70-plus year subgroups, with approximately 150, 28 and 58 TCR-sequenced participants respectively.

Paper-wide results and their limitations: The vaccine-associated CD4 TCRs covered the entire spike protein, and the dominant responses fell in regions 160-218 and 743-854. After two AZD1222 doses, spike-specific TCR breadth and depth were significantly higher than at day 0 and than in MenACWY recipients. Conclusions about previously exposed vaccinees are limited because only five to seven AZD1222 recipients were SARS-CoV-2 seropositive at baseline. Because no day 14 peak-response samples were available, the repertoires could be characterized only after the peak T cell response. The 56-69-year group was small, and its depth increase did not reach significance, likely because of low power. Nearly half of unique spike-specific TCRs reportedly recognized epitopes outside regions mutated in the B.1.351 and B.1.1.7 variants. Participants were mostly white British and included more females than males, and it was suggested by the authors that clonal diversity may have been underestimated.

Trimming removed 7 bases from V and 1 base from J, leaving 10 bases between the germline ends. The CDR1 and CDR2 encoded by the germline V gene (reference sequence) are SGHAT and FQDESV. Its CDR3 holds 13 amino acids, cysteine through phenylalanine. Only CDR3 DNA is held: 39 bases, read in frame from base 1. What the time point label conveys for this sample: about 28 days (+/-7) after the second vaccine dose. AZD1222 recipients with second doses at about 4 weeks or about 12 weeks were pooled, because spike-specific TCR depth and breadth did not differ between schedules. Vaccinee samples came from UK trials COV001 and COV002, including a single-blind randomized controlled phase 2/3 trial of AZD1222 (ChAdOx1 nCoV-19) in healthy adults. For TCRbeta chain sequencing, PBMC samples were collected from trial participants at day 0 and at day 28 after the second dose. The CDR3 regions of human TCRbeta chains were analyzed by immunosequencing. From the authors' description of their analysis: Repertoire TCRs were matched against a reference library of SARS-CoV-2-specific TCRs generated with the MIRA antigen-specificity platform. Breadth was defined as the fraction of unique TCRs that were SARS-CoV-2-associated, and depth was defined as the fraction of total T cells that were SARS-CoV-2-associated. Using the MIRA data, each spike-specific TCR was assigned both to the spike region to which the TCR was reactive and to a CD4 or CD8 class. Log10-transformed breadth and depth values were compared by one-way ANOVA with Sidak's multiple comparisons tests. What TCRdb holds here is the immuneACCESS table cut down to in-frame rearrangements. Part of the clones is not present; checked against another copy, under half of the missing clones reflect an unresolved V gene, and the others are unexplained. V and J calls and clone size come straight from that table; D and trimming were deduced from the DNA. The sample includes about 17,000 clones, with more than 70% observed a single time. The leading ten clones occupy 12% to 15% of the sample.

A remark on this clone: What this receptor recognizes is not known. The input lacks base qualities; no much larger clone sits a single base away.

This receptor was taken from an adult who received the AZD1222 COVID-19 vaccine. The sequenced sample was peripheral blood, obtained 28 days after the second AZD1222 dose. This chain joins TRBV11-1 to TRBJ1-1, with the identity of the D gene unclear. The sequenced DNA: TGTGCCAGCACCCCGCGGGGGAACACTGAAGCTTTCTTT. Translated, this is CASTPRGNTEAFF.